This T cell receptor (beta chain) derives from a study of OX40 agonist ivuxolimab in advanced cancers. Trimming stripped 1 base from V and 9 bases from J, with 19 bases between. Per germline, CDR1 LNHNV and CDR2 YYDKDF (reference sequence). The CDR3 runs to 16 residues. Using immunoSEQ multiplex PCR, the repertoire was profiled, and TCRdb retains in-frame clones only, with some absent. The table records tens of thousands of clones, more than 80% of them present only once. Study-wide results and caveats: The antigen specificity of the peripheral T cells (those that were expanded) was not determined.

As for this clone: Antigen specificity is unknown.

The chain has TRBV15 and TRBJ2-1; D may be TRBD2 (5 bases). The sequencing here drew on CD4+ or CD8+ T cells sorted from blood, taken in a trial of the OX40 agonist ivuxolimab. The source of this sequence is an adult with an advanced solid tumor such as melanoma, head and neck, liver or kidney cancer. Here the CDR3 reads CATSRVSSSFGIEQFF. Written as DNA, the CDR3 is TGTGCCACCAGCAGAGTTAGTTCGTCATTCGGGATTGAGCAGTTCTTC.